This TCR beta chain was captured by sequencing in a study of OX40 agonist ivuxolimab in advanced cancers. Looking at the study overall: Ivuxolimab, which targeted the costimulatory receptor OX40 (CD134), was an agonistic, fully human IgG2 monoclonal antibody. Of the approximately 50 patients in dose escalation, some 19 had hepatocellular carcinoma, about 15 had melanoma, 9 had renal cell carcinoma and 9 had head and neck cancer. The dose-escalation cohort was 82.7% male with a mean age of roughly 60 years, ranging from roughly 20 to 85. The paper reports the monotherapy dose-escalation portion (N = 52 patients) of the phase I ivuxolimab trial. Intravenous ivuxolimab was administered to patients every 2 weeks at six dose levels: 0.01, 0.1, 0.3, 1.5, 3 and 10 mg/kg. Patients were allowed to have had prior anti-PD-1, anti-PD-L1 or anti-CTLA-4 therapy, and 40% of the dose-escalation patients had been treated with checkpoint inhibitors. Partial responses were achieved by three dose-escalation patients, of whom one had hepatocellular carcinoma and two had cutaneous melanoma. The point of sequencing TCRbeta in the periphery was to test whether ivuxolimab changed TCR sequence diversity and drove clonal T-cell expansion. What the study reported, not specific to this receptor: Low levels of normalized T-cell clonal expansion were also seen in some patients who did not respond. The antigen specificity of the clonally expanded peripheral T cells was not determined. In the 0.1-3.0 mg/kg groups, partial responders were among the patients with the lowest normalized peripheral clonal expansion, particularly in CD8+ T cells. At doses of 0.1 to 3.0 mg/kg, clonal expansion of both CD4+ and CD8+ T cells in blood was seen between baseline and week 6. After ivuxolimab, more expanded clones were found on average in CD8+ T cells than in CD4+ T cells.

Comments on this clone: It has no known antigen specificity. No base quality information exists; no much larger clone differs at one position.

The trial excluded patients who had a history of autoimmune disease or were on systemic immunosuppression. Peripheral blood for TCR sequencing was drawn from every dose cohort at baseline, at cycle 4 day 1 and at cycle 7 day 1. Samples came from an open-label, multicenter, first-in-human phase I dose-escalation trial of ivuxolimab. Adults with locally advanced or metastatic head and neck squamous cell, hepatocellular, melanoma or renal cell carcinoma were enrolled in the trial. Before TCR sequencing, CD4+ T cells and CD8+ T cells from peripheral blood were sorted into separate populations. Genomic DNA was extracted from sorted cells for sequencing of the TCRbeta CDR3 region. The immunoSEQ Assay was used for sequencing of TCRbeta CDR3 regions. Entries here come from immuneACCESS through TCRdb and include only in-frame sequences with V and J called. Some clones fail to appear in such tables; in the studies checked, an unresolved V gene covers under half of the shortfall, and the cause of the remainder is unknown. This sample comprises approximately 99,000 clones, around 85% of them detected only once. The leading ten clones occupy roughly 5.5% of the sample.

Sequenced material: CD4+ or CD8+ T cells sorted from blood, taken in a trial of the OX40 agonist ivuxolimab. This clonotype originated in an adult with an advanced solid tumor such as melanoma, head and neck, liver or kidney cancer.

The CDR3 reads CASSQDLGLISREQYF. The nucleotide sequence reads as follows: TGCGCCAGCAGCCAAGACTTAGGACTGATCTCGCGCGAGCAGTACTTC. The receptor chain draws on TRBV4-3 and TRBJ2-7, with TRBD2 as a weak D call on 5 bases. The V and J ends are trimmed by 0 bases and 6 bases, leaving 18 bases between them. Sequences LGHNA (CDR1) and YSLEER (CDR2) are obtained from the germline V gene. The CDR3 starts with the cysteine, ends with the phenylalanine, and has 16 residues. Only CDR3 DNA remains: 48 bases, in frame from the first base.